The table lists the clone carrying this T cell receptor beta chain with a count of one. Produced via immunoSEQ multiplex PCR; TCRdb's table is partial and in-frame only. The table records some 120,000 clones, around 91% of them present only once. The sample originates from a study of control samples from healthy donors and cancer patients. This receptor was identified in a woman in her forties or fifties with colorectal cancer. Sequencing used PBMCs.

The CDR3 spells CASRVEISSGNTIYF. CDR3 DNA: TGTGCCAGCAGGGTTGAGATCTCCTCTGGAAACACCATATATTTT. The V and J genes are TRBV6-5 and TRBJ1-3; D remains ambiguous. Germline V gives CDR1 MNHEY, CDR2 SVGAGI. Trimming removed 6 bases from V and 0 bases from J, with 12 bases in between. This CDR3 spans 15 amino acids.